This T cell receptor beta chain is from a study of identical twins. TCRdb recomputed calls from the 5' RACE reads with MiXCR, one row per CDR3 protein. Among nearly 650,000 distinct CDR3 sequences listed, around 7.5% were seen once. Trimming pared 5 bases from V and 4 bases from J, leaving 15 bases between. CDR1 and CDR2 (germline): MNHEY, SMNVEV (reference sequence). This CDR3 region has 15 residues. This sample also belongs to another study, concerning yellow fever vaccine responses in identical twins.

This chain uses TRBV27 with TRBJ2-1; D remains ambiguous. The sequence derives from a woman aged 18-29 years in good health. The sample was PBMCs. The CDR3: CASSTRPDEYNEQFF. CDR3 in DNA: TGTGCCAGCAGTACACGACCCGACGAATACAATGAGCAGTTCTTC.